This T cell receptor beta chain was captured in a study of OX40 agonist ivuxolimab in advanced cancers. Study details: Patients were treated with intravenous ivuxolimab, dosed at 0.01 to 10 mg/kg and infused every 2 weeks.

The table came from immunoSEQ multiplex PCR; TCRdb's copy has only in-frame clones and leaves some out. The profile shows fewer than 85,000 clones, around 80% of them singletons. As regards this clone: Antigen unknown.

The CDR3 runs to 13 residues. CDR1 is SGDLS, CDR2 YYNGEE, per germline. The germline V and J ends were trimmed by 3 bases and 1 base, with 7 bases remaining between them. Whole-study results and caveats: Expanded clones were, on average, more numerous in CD8+ T cells than in CD4+.

The receptor was derived from an adult with an advanced solid tumor such as melanoma, head and neck, liver or kidney cancer. The starting material was CD4+ or CD8+ T cells sorted from blood, obtained in a trial of the OX40 agonist ivuxolimab. The rearrangement uses TRBV9 and TRBJ2-5, with D uncertain. The CDR3 DNA follows: TGTGCCAGCAGCGGGACGGTCCAAGAGACCCAGTACTTC. Translated: CASSGTVQETQYF.